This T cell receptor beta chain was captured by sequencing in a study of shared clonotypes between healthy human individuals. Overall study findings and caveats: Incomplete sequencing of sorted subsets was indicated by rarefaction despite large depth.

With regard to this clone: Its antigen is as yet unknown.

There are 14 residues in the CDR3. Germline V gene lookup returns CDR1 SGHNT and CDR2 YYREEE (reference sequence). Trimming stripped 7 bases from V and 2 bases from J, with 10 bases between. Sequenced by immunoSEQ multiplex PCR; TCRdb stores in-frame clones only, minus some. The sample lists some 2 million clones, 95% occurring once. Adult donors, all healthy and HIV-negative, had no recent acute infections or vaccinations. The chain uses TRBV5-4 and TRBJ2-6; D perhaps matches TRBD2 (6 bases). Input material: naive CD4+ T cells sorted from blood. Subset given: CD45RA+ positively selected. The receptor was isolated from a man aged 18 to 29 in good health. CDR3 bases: TGTGCCAGCTATCGGGGGACTGGGGCCAACGTCCTGACTTTC. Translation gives CASYRGTGANVLTF.